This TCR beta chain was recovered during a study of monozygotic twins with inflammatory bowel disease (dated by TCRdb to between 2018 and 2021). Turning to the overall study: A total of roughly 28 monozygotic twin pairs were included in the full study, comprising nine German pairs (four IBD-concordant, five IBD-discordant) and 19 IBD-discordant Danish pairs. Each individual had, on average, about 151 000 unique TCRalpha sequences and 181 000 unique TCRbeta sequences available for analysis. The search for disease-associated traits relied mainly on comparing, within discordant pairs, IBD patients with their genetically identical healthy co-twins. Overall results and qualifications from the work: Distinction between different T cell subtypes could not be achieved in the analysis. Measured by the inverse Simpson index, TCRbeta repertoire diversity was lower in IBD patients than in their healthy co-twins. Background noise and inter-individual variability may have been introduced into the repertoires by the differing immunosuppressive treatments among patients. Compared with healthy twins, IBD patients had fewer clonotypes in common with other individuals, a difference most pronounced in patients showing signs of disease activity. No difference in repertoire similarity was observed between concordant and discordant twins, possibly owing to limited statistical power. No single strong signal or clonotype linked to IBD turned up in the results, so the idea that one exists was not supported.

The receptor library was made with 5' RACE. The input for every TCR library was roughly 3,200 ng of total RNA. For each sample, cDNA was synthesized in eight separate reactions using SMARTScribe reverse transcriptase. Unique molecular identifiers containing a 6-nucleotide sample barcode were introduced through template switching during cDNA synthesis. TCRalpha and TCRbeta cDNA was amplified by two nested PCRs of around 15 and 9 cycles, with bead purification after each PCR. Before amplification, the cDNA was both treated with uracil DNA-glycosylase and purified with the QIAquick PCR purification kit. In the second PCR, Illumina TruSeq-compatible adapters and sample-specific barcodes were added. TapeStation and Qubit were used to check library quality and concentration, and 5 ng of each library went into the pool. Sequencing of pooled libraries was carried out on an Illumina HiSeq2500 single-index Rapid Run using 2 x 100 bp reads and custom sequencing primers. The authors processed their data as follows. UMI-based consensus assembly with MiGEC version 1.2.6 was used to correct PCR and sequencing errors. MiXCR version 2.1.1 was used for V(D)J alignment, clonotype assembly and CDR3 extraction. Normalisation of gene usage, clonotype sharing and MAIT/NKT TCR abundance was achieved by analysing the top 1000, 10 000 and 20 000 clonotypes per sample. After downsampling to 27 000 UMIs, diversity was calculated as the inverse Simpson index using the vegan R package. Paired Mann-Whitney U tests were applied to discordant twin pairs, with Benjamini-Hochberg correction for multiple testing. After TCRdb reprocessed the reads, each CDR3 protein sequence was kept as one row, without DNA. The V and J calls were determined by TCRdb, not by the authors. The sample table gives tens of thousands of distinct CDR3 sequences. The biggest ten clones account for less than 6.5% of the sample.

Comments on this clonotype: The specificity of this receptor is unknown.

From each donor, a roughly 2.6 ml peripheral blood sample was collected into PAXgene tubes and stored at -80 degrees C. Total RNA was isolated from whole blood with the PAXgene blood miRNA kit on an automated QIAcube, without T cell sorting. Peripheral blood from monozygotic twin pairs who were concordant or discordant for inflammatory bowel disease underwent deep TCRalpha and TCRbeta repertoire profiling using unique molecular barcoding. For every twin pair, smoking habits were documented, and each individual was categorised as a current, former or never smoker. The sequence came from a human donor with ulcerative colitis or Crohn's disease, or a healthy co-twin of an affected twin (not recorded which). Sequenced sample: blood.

The CDR3 corresponds to CASSLGQGFADTQYF. In this chain, TRBV5-6 is recombined with TRBJ2-3; the D gene TCRdb calls, TRBD1, cannot be checked with no DNA. The CDR3 covers 15 residues, taking in both the cysteine and the phenylalanine. The nucleotide record is missing. Reading the germline V gene gives CDR1 SGHDT and CDR2 YYEEEE.